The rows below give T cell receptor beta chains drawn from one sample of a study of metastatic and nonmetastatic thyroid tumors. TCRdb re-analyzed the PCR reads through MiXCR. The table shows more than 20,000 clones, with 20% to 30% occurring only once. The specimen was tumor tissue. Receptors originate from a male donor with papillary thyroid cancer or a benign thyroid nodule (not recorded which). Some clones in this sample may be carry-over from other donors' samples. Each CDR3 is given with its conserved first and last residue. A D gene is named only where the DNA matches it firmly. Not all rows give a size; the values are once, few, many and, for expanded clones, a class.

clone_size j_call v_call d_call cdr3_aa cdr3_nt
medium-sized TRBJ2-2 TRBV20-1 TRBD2 CSARDLAGAGTGELFF TGCAGTGCTAGAGACTTAGCGGGAGCGGGCACCGGGGAGCTGTTTTTT
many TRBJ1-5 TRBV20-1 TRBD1 CSARGHRDRGISQPQHF TGCAGTGCTAGAGGCCACCGGGACAGGGGAATCAGTCAGCCCCAGCATTTT
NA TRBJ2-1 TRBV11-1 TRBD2 CASGLVSTSGFSYNEQFF TGTGCCAGCGGCTTAGTCAGTACTAGCGGGTTCTCCTACAATGAGCAGTTCTTC
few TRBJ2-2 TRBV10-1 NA CASSEPEGGRTGEPFF TGCGCCAGCAGCGAGCCGGAGGGCGGGCGCACCGGTGAGCCGTTTTTT
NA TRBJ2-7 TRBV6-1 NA CASSDGLTYEQYF TGTGCCAGCAGTGATGGGTTAACCTACGAGCAGTACTTC
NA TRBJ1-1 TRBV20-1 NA CSARDGQETEAFF TGCAGTGCTAGAGACGGGCAGGAGACTGAAGCTTTCTTT
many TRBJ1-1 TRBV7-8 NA CASSPGVTEAFF TGTGCCAGCAGCCCAGGCGTCACTGAAGCTTTCTTT
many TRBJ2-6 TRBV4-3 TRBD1 CASSQQGQGLSGANVLTF TGCGCCAGCAGCCAACAAGGACAGGGGCTCTCTGGGGCCAACGTCCTGACTTTC
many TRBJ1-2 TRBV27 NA CASTLREGSGYTF TGTGCCAGCACCCTCAGGGAGGGGAGCGGCTACACCTTC
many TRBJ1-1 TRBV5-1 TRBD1 CASSPGQRNTEAFF TGCGCCAGCAGCCCGGGACAGCGAAACACTGAAGCTTTCTTT
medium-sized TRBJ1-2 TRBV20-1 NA CSESLGQSLYGYTF TGCAGTGAATCGTTGGGGCAATCTCTCTATGGCTACACCTTC
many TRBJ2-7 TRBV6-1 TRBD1 CASRGDRAFSYEQYF TGTGCCAGCAGGGGAGACAGGGCTTTTTCCTACGAGCAGTACTTC
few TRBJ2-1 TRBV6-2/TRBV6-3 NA CASIYGSDTATEQFF TGTGCCAGCATTTACGGGTCGGACACAGCTACCGAGCAGTTCTTC
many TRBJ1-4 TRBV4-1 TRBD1 CASSQVGSGQTKVRTNEKLFF TGCGCCAGCAGCCAAGTTGGGTCGGGACAGACAAAAGTAAGGACTAATGAAAAACTGTTTTTT
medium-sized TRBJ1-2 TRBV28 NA CASSFTNDRHGYTF TGTGCCAGCAGTTTTACCAACGACCGCCATGGCTACACCTTC
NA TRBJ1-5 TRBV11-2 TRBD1 CASSLGDRVSNQPQHF TGTGCCAGCAGCTTAGGGGACAGGGTTAGCAATCAGCCCCAGCATTTT
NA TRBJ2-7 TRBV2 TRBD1 CASSVGGRGHDEQYF TGTGCCAGCAGTGTCGGTGGCAGGGGGCACGACGAGCAGTACTTC
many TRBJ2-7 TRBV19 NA CASAAGFRYEQYF TGTGCCAGCGCGGCAGGTTTTCGATACGAGCAGTACTTC
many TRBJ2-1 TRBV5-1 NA CASSLGGIPGYNEQFF TGCGCCAGCAGCTTGGGGGGGATTCCTGGCTACAATGAGCAGTTCTTC
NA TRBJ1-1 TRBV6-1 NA CASSASSVRKGDAFF TGTGCCAGCAGTGCCAGCTCCGTCAGAAAAGGTGATGCTTTCTTT
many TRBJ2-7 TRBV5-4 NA CASSPGLSSYEQYF TGTGCCAGCAGCCCCGGACTGTCCTCCTACGAGCAGTACTTC
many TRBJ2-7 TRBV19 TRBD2 CASSIDLGLAGVREQYF TGTGCCAGTAGTATAGATCTCGGACTAGCGGGAGTTCGGGAGCAGTACTTC
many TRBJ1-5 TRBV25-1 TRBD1 CASNEGTGWQPQHF TGTGCCAGCAATGAAGGGACAGGGTGGCAGCCCCAGCATTTT
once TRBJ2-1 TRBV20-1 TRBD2 CSALLAGARNEQFF TGCAGTGCTCTACTAGCGGGAGCACGAAATGAGCAGTTCTTC
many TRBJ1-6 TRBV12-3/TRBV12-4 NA CANLNSPLHF TGTGCCAATCTTAATTCACCCCTCCACTTT
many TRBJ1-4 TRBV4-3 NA CASSQEGGGEKLFF TGCGCCAGCAGCCAAGAGGGAGGGGGAGAAAAACTGTTTTTT
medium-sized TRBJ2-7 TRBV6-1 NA CASRLGKGGSYEQYF TGTGCCAGCAGATTAGGGAAGGGCGGCTCCTACGAGCAGTACTTC